This TCR beta chain was sequenced during a study of response to subunit inactivated influenza vaccine. Study findings and constraints: It was suggested by the authors that few new T cells are recruited by each seasonal influenza vaccination.

This clonotype was counted between two and nine times. No antigen is known for it. From germline, CDR1 is MNHEY and CDR2 SMNVEV (reference sequence). The CDR3 extends over 13 amino acids. V lost 1 base, J lost 3 bases, and 7 bases lay in between. TCRdb reprocessed the RT-PCR reads with MiXCR, giving one entry per CDR3 protein. The data show about 700,000 distinct CDR3 sequences, about 15% seen once. Here the sequenced sample was PBMCs from blood, taken 11 to 12 days after vaccination. The TCR was taken from a man aged 45 to 65 who received an inactivated influenza vaccine. The chain carries TRBV27 and TRBJ2-7; D is unclear. DNA for the CDR3: TGTGCCAGCAGTTTATGGAAGGGCTACGAGCAGTACTTC. It encodes CASSLWKGYEQYF.